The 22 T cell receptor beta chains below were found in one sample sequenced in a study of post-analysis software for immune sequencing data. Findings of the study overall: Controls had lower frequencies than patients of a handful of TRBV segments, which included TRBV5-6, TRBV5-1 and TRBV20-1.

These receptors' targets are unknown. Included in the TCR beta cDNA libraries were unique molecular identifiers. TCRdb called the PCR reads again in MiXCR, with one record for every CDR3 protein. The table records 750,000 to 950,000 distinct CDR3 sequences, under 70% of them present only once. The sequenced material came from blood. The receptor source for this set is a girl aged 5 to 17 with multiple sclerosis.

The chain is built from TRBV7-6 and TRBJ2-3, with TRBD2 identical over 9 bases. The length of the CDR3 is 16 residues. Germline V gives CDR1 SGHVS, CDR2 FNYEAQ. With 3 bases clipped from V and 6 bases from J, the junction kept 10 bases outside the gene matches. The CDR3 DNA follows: TGTGCCAGCAGCTTGGGGGCTAGCGGGGCAGGGGATACGCAGTATTTT. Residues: CASSLGASGAGDTQYF.

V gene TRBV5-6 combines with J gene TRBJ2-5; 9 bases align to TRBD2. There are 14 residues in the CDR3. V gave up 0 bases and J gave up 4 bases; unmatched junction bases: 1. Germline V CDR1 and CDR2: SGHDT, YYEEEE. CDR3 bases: TGTGCCAGCAGCTTGGTAGCGGGAGTAGAGACCCAGTACTTC. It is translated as CASSLVAGVETQYF.

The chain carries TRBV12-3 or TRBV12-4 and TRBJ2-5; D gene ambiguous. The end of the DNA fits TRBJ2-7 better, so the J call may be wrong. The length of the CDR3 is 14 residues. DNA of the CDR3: TGTGCCAGCAGTCCTATTTTGACCCCCCACGAGCAGTACTTC. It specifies CASSPILTPHEQYF.

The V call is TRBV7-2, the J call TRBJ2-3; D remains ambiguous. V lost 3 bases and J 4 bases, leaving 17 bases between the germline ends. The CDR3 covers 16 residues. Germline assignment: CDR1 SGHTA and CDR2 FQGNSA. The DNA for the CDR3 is TGTGCCAGCAGCTTTTTATTCCAGGTGGTACCAGATACGCAGTATTTT. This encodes CASSFLFQVVPDTQYF.

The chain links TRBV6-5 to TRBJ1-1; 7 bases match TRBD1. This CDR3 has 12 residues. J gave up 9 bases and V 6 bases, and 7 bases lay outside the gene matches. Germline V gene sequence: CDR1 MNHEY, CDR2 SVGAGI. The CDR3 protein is CASSKTGTKAFF. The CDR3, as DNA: TGTGCCAGCAGCAAGACAGGGACGAAAGCTTTCTTT.

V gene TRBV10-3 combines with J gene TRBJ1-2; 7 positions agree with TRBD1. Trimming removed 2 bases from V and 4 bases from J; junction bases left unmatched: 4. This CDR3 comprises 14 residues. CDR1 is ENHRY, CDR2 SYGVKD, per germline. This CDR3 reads CAISEGTDGYGYTF. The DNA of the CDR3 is TGTGCCATCAGTGAGGGGACAGACGGCTATGGCTACACCTTC.

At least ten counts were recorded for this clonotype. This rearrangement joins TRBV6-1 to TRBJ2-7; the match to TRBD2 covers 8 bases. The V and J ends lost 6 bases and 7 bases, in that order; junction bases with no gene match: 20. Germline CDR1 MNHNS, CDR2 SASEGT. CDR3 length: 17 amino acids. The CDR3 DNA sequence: TGTGCCAGCAGCGTGCTAAGCGGGAGAGACACTACCAGGGAGCAGTACTTC. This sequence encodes CASSVLSGRDTTREQYF.

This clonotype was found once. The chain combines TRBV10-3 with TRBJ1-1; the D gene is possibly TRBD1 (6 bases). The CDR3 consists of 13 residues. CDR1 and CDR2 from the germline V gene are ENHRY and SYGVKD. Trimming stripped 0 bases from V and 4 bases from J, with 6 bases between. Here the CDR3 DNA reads TGTGCCATCAGTGAGTCGACAGGCACTGAAGCTTTCTTT. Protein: CAISESTGTEAFF.

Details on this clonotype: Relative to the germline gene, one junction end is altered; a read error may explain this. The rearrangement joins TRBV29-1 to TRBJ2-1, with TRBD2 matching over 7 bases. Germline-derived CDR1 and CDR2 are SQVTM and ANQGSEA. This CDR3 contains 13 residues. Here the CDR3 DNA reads TGCAGCGCTACCGGACTAGTAGACAATGAGCAGTTCTTT. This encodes CSATGLVDNEQFF.

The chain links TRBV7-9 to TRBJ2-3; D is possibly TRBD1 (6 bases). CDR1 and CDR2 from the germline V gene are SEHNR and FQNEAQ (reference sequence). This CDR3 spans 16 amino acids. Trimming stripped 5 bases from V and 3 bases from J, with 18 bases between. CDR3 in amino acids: CASSLRDTRRTDTQYF. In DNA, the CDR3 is TGTGCCAGCAGCCTCCGGGACACCAGAAGGACAGATACGCAGTATTTT.

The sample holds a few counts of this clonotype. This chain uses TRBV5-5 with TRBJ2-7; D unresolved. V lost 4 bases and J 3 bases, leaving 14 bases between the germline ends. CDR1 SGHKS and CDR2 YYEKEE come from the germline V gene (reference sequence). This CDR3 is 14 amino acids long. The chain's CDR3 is CASSPTLLGYEQYF. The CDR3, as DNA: TGTGCCAGCAGCCCGACTTTACTCGGCTACGAGCAGTACTTC.

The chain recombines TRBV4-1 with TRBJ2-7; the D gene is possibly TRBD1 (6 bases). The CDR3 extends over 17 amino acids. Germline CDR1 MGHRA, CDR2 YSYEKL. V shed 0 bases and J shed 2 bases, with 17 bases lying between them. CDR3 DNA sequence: TGCGCCAGCAGCCAAGATACCGAGGACAGCAGGACCTACGAGCAGTACTTC. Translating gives CASSQDTEDSRTYEQYF.

CDR3: CSAQGPVDTQYF. CDR3 bases: TGCAGCGCACAGGGGCCCGTAGATACGCAGTATTTT. The chain uses TRBV29-1 and TRBJ2-3; TRBD1 aligns across 7 bases. V was pared by 7 bases and J by 5 bases, with 6 bases of the junction left unmatched. The CDR3 covers 12 residues. Germline CDR1 and CDR2: SQVTM and ANQGSEA.

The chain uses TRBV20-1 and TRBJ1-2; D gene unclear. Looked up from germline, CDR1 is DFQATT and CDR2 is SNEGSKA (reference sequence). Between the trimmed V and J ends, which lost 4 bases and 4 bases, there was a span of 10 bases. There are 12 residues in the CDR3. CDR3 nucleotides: TGCAGTGCTAATCGAGCCGGCTATGGCTACACCTTC. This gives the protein CSANRAGYGYTF.

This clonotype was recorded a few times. Written as DNA, the CDR3 is TGTGCCAGCAGCGCCCCGGGGGAAGAGACCCAGTACTTC. Translated, it gives CASSAPGEETQYF. This sequence joins TRBV5-6 and TRBJ2-5; D is possibly TRBD2 (6 bases). There are 13 residues in the CDR3. Germline values: CDR1 SGHDT, CDR2 YYEEEE. Trimming cost V 4 bases and J 3 bases, with 10 bases left between them.

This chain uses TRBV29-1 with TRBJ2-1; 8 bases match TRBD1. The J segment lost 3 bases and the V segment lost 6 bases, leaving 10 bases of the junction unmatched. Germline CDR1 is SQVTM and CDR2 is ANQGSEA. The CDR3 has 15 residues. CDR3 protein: CSVSTPGGYYNEQFF. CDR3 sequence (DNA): TGCAGCGTAAGCACTCCAGGGGGCTACTACAATGAGCAGTTCTTC.

The DNA of the CDR3 is TGTGCCAGCAGTTACTGGTTCGGGGGGGACACTGAAGCTTTCTTT. It translates to CASSYWFGGDTEAFF. The genes are TRBV6-2 or TRBV6-3 and TRBJ1-1; perhaps TRBD1 as D (5 bases). The CDR3 spans 15 residues. Trimming took off 1 base at V and 3 bases at J, with 12 bases between the two ends. CDR1 is MNHEY and CDR2 is SVGEGT in the germline V gene.

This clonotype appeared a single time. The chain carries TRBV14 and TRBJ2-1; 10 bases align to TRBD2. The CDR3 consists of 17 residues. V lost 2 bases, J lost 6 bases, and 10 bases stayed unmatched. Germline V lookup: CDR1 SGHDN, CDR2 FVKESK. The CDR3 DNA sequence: TGTGCCAGCAGCCAATGGGCTAGCGGGGGCACAACCAATGAGCAGTTCTTC. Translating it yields CASSQWASGGTTNEQFF.

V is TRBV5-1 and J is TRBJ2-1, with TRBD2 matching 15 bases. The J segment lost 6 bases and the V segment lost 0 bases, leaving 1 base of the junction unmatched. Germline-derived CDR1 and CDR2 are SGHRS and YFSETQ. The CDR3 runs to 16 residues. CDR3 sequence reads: CASSLGTSGRANEQFF. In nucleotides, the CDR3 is TGCGCCAGCAGCTTGGGGACTAGCGGGAGGGCCAATGAGCAGTTCTTC.

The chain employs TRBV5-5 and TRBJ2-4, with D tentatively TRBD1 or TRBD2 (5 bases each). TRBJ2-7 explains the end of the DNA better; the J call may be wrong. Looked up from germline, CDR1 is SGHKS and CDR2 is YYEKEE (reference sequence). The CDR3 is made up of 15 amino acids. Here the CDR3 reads CASSLAQRGTYEQYF. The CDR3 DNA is TGTGCCAGCAGCTTGGCCCAGAGGGGCACCTACGAGCAGTACTTC.

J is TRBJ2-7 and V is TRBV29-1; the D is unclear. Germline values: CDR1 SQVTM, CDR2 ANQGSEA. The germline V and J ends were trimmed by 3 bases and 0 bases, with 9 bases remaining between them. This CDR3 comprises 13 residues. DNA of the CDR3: TGCAGCGTTGACCAGACGGGCTCCTACGAGCAGTACTTC. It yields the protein CSVDQTGSYEQYF.

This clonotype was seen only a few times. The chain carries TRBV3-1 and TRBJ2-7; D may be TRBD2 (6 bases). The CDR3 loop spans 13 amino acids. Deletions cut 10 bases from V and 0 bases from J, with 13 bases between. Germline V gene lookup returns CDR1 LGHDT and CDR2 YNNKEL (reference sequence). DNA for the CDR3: TGTGCCACCGGTCGGGGGAGCTCCTACGAGCAGTACTTC. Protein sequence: CATGRGSSYEQYF.